The sequence of this TCR beta chain was determined in a study of regulatory T cells in long-lasting Graves disease. Trimming left V 3 bases short and J 3 bases short, with 17 bases between. Germline CDR1 MGHRA, CDR2 YSYEKL. The CDR3 runs to 16 residues. Study-wide results and limits: The study found TRBV28, TRBJ1-2 and TRBJ2-5 favored in persistent disease.

This clonotype has just a few counts. Its antigen is unidentified. CDR3 regions were amplified by Arm-PCR using iRepertoire HTBI primers to build TCR beta libraries. TCRdb processed the multiplex PCR reads anew with MiXCR; each CDR3 protein has one entry. The sample includes 700,000 or so distinct CDR3 sequences, around 30% of them seen just once. Time point here: persistent/refractory GD, antithyroid drugs over 5 years with positive TRAb. From RNA extracted from PBMCs, the TCR library was made. As collected, the peripheral blood samples measured approximately 10 milliliters each and went into EDTA tubes.

The clonotype was recovered from a female donor with Graves disease. This specimen consisted of peripheral blood mononuclear cells (PBMCs), obtained when the disease was refractory, from a patient treated with antithyroid drugs. The gene calls are TRBV4-1 and TRBJ1-1; D unresolved. Here the CDR3 DNA reads TGCGCCAGCAGCCACCCGAATCCCGGTGGTGACACTGAAGCTTTCTTT. Protein product: CASSHPNPGGDTEAFF.